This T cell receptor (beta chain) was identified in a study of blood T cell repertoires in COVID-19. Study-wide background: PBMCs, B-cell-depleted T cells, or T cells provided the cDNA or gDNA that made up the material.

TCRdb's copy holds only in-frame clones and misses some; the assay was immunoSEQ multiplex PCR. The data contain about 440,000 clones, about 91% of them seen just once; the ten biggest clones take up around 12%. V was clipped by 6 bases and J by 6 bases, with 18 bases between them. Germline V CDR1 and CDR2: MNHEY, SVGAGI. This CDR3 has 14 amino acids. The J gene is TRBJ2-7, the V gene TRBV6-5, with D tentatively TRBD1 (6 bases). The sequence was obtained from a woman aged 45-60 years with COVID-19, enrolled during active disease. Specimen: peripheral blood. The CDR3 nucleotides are TGTGCCAGCAGGCGCCAGGGGAGAGGGGGCGAGCAGTACTTC. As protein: CASRRQGRGGEQYF.